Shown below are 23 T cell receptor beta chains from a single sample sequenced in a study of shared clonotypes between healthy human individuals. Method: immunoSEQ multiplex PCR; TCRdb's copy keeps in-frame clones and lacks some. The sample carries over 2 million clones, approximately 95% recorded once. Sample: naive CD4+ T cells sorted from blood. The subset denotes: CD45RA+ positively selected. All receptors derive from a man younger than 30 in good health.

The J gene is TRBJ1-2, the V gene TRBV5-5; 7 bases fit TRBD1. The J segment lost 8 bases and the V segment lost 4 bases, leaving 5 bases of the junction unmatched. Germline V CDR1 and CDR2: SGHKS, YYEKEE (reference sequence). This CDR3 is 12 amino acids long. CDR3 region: CASSTDRVGYTF. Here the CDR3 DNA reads TGTGCCAGCAGCACAGACAGGGTCGGCTACACCTTC.

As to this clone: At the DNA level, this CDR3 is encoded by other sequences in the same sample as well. CDR3 sequence: CASSLVQGNTEAFF. For the CDR3, the DNA is TGTGCCAGCAGCTTAGTTCAGGGGAACACTGAAGCTTTCTTT. The rearrangement joins TRBV7-2 to TRBJ1-1; maybe TRBD1 (5 bases). Trimming took off 1 base at V and 1 base at J, with 7 bases between the two ends. The germline CDR1 and CDR2 sequences are SGHTA and FQGNSA. This CDR3 comprises 14 residues.

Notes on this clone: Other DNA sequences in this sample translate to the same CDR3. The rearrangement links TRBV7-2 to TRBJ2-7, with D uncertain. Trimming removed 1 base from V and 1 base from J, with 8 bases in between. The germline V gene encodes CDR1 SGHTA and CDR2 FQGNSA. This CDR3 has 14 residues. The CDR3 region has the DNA TGTGCCAGCAGCTTAGGCTCCTCTTCCTACGAGCAGTACTTC. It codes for CASSLGSSSYEQYF.

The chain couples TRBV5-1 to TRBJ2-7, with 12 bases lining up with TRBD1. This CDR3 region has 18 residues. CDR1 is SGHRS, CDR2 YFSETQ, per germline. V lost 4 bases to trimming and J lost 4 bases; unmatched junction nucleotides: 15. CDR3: CASSEGQGALVRLYEQYF. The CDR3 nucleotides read TGCGCCAGCAGCGAGGGACAGGGGGCTTTGGTGCGGTTATACGAGCAGTACTTC.

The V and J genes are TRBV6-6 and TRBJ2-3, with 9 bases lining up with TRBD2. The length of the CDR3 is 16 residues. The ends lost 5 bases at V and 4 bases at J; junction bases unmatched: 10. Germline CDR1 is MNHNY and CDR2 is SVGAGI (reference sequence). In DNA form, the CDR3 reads TGTGCCAGCAGTCTGACTAGCGGAGTTTTTGCAGATACGCAGTATTTT. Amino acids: CASSLTSGVFADTQYF.

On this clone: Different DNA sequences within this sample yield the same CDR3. The CDR3 sequence: CASSLLGYNSPLHF. The CDR3, as DNA: TGTGCCAGCAGTTTGTTAGGGTACAATTCACCCCTCCACTTT. The rearrangement uses TRBV27 and TRBJ1-6; D is undetermined. The CDR3 covers 14 residues. With 3 bases removed from V and 7 bases from J, the gap between germline ends came to 10 bases. Germline CDR1 reads MNHEY; CDR2 reads SMNVEV (reference sequence).

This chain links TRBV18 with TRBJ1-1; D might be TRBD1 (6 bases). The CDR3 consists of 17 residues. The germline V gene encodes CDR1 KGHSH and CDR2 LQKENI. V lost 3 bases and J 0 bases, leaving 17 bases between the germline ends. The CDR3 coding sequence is TGTGCCAGCTCACCCTCGACAGGTGGGATCATGAACACTGAAGCTTTCTTT. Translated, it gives CASSPSTGGIMNTEAFF.

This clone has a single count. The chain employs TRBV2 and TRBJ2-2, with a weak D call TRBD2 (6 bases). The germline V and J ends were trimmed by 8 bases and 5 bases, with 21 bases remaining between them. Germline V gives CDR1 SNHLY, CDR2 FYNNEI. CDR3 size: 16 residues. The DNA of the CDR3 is TGTGCCAGCTACACTGCCGGGCCCCGGGGGACCGGGGAGCTGTTTTTT. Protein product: CASYTAGPRGTGELFF.

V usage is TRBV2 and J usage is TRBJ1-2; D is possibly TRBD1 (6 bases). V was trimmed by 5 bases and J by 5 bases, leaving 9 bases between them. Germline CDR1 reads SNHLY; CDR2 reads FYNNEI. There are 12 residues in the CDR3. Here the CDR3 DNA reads TGTGCCAGCAGTCCTACAGGGTATGGCTACACCTTC. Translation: CASSPTGYGYTF.

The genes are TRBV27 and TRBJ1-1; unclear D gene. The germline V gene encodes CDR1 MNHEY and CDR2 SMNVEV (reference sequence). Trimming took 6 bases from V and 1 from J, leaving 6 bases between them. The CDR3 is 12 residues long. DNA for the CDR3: TGTGCCAGCAGATGGGGGAACACTGAAGCTTTCTTT. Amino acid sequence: CASRWGNTEAFF.

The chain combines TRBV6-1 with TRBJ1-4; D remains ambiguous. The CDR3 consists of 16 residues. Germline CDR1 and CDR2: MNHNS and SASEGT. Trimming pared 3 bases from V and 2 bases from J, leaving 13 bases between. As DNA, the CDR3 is TGTGCCAGCAGTGATGCGACGGGGAACACTAATGAAAAACTGTTTTTT. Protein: CASSDATGNTNEKLFF.

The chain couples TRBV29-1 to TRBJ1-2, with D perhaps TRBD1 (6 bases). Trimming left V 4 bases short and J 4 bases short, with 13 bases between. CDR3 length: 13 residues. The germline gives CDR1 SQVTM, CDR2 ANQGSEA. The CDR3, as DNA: TGCAGCGTTGTGGTTTGGGACACCTATGGCTACACCTTC. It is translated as CSVVVWDTYGYTF.

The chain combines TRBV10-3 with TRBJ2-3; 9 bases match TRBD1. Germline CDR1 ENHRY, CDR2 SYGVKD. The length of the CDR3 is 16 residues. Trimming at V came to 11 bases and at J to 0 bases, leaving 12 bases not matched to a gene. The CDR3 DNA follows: TGTGCCTCCCGGGACAGGGTAGGAGGAAGCACAGATACGCAGTATTTT. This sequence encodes CASRDRVGGSTDTQYF.

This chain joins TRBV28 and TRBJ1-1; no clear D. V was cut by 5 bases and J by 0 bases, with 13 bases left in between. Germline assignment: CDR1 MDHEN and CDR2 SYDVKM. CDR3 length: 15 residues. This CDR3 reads CASSPHRIMNTEAFF. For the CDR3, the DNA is TGTGCCAGCAGTCCACACAGAATTATGAACACTGAAGCTTTCTTT.

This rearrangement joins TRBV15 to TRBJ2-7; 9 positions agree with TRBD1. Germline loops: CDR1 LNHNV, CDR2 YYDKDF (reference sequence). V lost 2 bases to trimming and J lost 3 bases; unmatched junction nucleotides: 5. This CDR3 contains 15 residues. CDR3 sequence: CATSRPGTGYYEQYF. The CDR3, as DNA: TGTGCCACCAGCAGACCCGGGACAGGGTACTACGAGCAGTACTTC.

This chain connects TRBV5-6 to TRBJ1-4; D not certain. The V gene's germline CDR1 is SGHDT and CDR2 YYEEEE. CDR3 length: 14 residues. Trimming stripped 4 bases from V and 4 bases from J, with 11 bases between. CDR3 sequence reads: CASSLSGYNEKLFF. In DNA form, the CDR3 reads TGTGCCAGCAGCCTCTCCGGATATAATGAAAAACTGTTTTTT.

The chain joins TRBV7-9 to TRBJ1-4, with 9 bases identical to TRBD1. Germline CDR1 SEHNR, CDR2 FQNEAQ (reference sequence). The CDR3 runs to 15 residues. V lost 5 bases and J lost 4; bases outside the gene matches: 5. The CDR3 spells CASSQPGQGNEKLFF. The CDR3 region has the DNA TGTGCCAGCAGCCAACCGGGACAGGGTAATGAAAAACTGTTTTTT.

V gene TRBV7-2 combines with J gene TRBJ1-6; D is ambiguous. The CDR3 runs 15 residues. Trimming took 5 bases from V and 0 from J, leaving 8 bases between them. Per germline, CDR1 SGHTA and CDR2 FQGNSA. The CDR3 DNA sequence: TGTGCCAGCAGCCGGAGAGGCTCCTATAATTCACCCCTCCACTTT. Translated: CASSRRGSYNSPLHF.

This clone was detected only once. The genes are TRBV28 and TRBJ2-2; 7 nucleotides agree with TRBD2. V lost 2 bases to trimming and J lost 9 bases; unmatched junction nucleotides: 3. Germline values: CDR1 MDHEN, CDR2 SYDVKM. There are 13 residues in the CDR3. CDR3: CASSLAGTRELFF. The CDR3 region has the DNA TGTGCCAGCAGTTTAGCCGGGACTAGGGAGCTGTTTTTT.

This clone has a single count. DNA of the CDR3: TGTGCCAGCAGTGAATTCCCGGCGGGGGAATGGGGACAGCCCCAGCATTTT. Its translation is CASSEFPAGEWGQPQHF. V usage is TRBV25-1 and J usage is TRBJ1-5, with D maybe TRBD1 (5 bases). The V gene's germline CDR1 is MGHDK and CDR2 SYGVNS. The CDR3 is 17 residues long. Trimming took off 1 base at V and 7 bases at J, with 20 bases between the two ends.

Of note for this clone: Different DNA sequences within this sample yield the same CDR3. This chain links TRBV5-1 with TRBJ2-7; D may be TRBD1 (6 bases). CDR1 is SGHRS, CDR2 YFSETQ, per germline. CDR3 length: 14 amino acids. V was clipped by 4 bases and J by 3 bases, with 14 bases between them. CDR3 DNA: TGCGCCAGCAGCCTTCAGGGGCCGGGCTACGAGCAGTACTTC. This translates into CASSLQGPGYEQYF.

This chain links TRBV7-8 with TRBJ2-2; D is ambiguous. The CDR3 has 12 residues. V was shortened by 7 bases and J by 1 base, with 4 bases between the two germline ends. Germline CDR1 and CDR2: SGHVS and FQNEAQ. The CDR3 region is CASTRNTGELFF. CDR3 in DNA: TGTGCCAGCACCCGGAACACCGGGGAGCTGTTTTTT. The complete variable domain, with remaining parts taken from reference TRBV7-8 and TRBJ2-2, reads GAGVSQSPRYKVAKRGQDVALRCDPISGHVSLFWYQQALGQGPEFLTYFQNEAQLDKSGLPSDRFFAERPEGSVSTLKIQRTQQEDSAVYLCASTRNTGELFFGEGSRLTVL.

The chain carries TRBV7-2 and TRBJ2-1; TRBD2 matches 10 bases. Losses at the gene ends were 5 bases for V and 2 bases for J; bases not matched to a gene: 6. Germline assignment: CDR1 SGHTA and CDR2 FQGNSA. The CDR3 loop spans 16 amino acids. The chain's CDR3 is CASSPEGTSAYNEQFF. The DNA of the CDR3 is TGTGCCAGCAGCCCCGAAGGGACTAGCGCCTACAATGAGCAGTTCTTC.